This T cell receptor beta chain is from a study of shared clonotypes between healthy human individuals. Findings of the study overall: The study generally estimated greater richness for naive than memory subsets.

The donor population consisted of healthy HIV-negative adults with no recent acute infections or vaccinations. In the case of this clone: Its specificity is not known.

The CDR3 loop spans 16 amino acids. Germline V gene sequence: CDR1 SGHRS, CDR2 YFSETQ. V was cut by 0 bases and J by 5 bases, with 14 bases left in between. Genomic DNA of every subset was divided equally among multiple immunoSEQ plates. Per the authors' pipeline: Filtering differed for immunoSEQ, which gave only junction sequences without quality scores. Some clones are missing from TCRdb's copy, which holds only in-frame ones; the method was immunoSEQ multiplex PCR. V, J and clone size are those of that table, while D and trimming were read from the DNA. Of about 730,000 clones in the sample, about two thirds are singletons; the top ten hold approximately 1.7%.

This rearrangement joins TRBV5-1 to TRBJ2-2, with D hard to call. Sequencing input: memory CD4+ T cells sorted from blood. Subset denoted: CD45RA-negative fraction. The sequence derives from a woman in her twenties or thirties in good health. In nucleotides, the CDR3 is TGCGCCAGCAGCTTGGAGATCGACTGGAAGACCGGGGAGCTGTTTTTT. It codes for CASSLEIDWKTGELFF.